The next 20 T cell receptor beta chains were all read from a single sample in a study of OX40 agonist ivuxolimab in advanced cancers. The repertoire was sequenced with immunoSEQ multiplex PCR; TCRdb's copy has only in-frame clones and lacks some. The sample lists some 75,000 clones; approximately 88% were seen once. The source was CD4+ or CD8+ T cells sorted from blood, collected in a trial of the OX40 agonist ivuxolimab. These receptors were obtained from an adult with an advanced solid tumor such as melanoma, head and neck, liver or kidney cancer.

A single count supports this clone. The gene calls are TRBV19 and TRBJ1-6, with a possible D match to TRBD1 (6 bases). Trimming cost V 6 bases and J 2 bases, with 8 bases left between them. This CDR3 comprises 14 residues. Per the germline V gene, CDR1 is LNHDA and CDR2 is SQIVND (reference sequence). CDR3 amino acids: CASRGQTYNSPLHF. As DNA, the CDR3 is TGTGCCAGTAGAGGACAGACCTATAATTCACCCCTCCACTTT.

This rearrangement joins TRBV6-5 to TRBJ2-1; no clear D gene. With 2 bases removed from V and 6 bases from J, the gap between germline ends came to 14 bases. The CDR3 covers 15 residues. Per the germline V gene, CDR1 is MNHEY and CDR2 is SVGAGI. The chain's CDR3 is CASSYRQVWGNEQFF. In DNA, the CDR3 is TGTGCCAGCAGTTACCGGCAGGTCTGGGGCAATGAGCAGTTCTTC.

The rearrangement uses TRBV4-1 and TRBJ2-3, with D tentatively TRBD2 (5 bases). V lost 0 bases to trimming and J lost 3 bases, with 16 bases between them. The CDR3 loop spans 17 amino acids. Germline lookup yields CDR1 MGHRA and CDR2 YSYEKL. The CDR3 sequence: CASSQDLEGIRTDTQYF. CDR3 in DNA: TGCGCCAGCAGCCAAGATCTAGAGGGAATTAGGACAGATACGCAGTATTTT.

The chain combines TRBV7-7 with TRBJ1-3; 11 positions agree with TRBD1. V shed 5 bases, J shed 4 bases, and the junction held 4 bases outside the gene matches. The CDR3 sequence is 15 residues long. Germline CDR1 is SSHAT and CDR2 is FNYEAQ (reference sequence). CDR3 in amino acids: CASSPGTGGGNTIYF. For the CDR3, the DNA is TGTGCCAGCAGCCCCGGGACAGGGGGAGGAAACACCATATATTTT. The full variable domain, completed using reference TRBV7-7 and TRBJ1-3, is GAGVSQSPRYKVTKRGQDVTLRCDPISSHATLYWYQQALGQGPEFLTYFNYEAQPDKSGLPSDRFSAERPEGSISTLTIQRTEQRDSAMYRCASSPGTGGGNTIYFGEGSWLTVV.

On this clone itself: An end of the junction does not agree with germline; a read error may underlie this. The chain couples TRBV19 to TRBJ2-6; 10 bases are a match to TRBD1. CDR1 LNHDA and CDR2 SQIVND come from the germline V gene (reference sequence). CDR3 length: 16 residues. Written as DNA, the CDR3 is TGTGCCAGTAGTTCCGCTCCCGGACAGGGGGTCAACGTCCTGACTTTC. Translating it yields CASSSAPGQGVNVLTF.

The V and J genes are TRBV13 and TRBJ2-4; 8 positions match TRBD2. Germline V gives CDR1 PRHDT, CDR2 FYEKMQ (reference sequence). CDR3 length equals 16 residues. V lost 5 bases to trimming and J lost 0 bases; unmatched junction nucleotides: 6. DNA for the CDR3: TGTGCCAGCAGCATCCCGGGAGGGGTAGCCAAAAACATTCAGTACTTC. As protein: CASSIPGGVAKNIQYF.

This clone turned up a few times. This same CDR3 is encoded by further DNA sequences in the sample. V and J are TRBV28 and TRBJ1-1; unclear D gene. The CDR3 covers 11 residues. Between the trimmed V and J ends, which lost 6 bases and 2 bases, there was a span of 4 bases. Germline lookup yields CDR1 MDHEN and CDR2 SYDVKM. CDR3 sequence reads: CASSQNTEAFF. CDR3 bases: TGTGCCAGCAGCCAAAACACTGAAGCTTTCTTT.

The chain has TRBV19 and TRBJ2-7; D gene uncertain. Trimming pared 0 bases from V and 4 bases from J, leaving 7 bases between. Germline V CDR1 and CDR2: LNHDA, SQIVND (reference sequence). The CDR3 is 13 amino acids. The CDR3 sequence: CASSIEGWYEQYF. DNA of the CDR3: TGTGCCAGTAGTATAGAAGGATGGTACGAGCAGTACTTC.

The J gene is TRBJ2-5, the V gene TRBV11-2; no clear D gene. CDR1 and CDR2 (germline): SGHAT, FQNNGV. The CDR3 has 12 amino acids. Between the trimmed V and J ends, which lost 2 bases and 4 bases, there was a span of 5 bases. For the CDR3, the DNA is TGTGCCAGCAGCTTAAACAGAGAGACCCAGTACTTC. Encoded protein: CASSLNRETQYF.

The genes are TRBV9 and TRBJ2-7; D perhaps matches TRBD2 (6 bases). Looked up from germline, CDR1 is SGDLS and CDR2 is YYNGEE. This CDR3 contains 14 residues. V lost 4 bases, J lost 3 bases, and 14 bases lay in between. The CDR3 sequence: CASSPRAGHYEQYF. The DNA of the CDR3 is TGTGCCAGCAGCCCCCGTGCGGGGCACTACGAGCAGTACTTC.

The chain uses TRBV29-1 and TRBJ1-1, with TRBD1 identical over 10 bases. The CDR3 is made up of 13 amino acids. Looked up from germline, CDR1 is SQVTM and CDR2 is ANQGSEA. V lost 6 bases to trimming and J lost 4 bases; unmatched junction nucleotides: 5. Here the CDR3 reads CSVATGGATEAFF. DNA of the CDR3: TGCAGCGTGGCGACAGGGGGCGCCACTGAAGCTTTCTTT.

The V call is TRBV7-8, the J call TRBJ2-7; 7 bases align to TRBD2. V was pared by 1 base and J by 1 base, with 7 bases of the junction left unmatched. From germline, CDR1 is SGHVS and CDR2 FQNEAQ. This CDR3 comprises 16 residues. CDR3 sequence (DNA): TGTGCCAGCAGCTTAGTACAAGCGGGGATGTCCTACGAGCAGTACTTC. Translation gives CASSLVQAGMSYEQYF.

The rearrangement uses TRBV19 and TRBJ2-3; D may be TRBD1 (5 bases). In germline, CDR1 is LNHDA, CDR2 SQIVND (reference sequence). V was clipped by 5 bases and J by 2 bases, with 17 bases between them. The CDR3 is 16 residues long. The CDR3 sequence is CASSATPTAITDTQYF. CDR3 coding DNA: TGTGCCAGTAGTGCCACCCCGACAGCGATCACAGATACGCAGTATTTT.

The CDR3 bases are TGTGCCAGCTCACCACAGGGACAGGGGGCTTATGGCTACACCTTC. Translation gives CASSPQGQGAYGYTF. The chain couples TRBV18 to TRBJ1-2; 12 nucleotides match TRBD1. The CDR3 contains 15 residues. The V gene's germline CDR1 is KGHSH and CDR2 LQKENI. The ends lost 1 base at V and 5 bases at J; junction bases unmatched: 2.

CDR3 nucleotide sequence: TGTGCCAGTAGTATAGGAGGGACTAACTCACACGCGCAGTACTTC. It yields the protein CASSIGGTNSHAQYF. The V and J genes are TRBV19 and TRBJ2-7, with 7 bases identical to TRBD2. CDR1 is LNHDA and CDR2 is SQIVND in the germline V gene (reference sequence). This CDR3 is 15 amino acids long. After removal of 1 base from V and 9 bases from J, the junction contained 12 bases not matched to a gene.

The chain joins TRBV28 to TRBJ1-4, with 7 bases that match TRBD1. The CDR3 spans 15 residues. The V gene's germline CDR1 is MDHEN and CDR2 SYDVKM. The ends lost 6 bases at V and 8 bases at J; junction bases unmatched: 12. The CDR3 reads CASRSQGGAEEKLFF. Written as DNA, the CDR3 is TGTGCCAGCAGGAGCCAGGGGGGGGCAGAGGAAAAACTGTTTTTT.

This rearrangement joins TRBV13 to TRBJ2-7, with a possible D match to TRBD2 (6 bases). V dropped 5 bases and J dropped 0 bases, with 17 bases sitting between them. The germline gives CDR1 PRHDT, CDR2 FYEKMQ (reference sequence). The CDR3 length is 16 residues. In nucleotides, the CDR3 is TGTGCCAGCAGCCCCGGAGGGGCAGCACTCTCCTACGAGCAGTACTTC. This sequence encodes CASSPGGAALSYEQYF.

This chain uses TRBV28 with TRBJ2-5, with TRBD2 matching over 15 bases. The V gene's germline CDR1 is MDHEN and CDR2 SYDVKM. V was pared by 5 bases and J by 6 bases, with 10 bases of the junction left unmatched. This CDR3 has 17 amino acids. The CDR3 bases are TGTGCCAGCAGTCGTCGGGGACTAGCGGGAGGTGTGAAGACCCAGTACTTC. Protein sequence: CASSRRGLAGGVKTQYF.

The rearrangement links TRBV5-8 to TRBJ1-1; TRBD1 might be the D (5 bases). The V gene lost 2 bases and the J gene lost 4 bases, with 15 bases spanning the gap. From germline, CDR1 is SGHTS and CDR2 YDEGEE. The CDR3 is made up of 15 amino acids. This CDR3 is CASSFATTGPTEAFF. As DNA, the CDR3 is TGTGCCAGCAGCTTTGCAACCACAGGTCCCACTGAAGCTTTCTTT. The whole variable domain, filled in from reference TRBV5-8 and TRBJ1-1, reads EAGVTQSPTHLIKTRGQQATLRCSPISGHTSVYWYQQALGLGLQFLLWYDEGEERNRGNFPPRFSGRQFPNYSSELNVNALELEDSALYLCASSFATTGPTEAFFGQGTRLTVV.

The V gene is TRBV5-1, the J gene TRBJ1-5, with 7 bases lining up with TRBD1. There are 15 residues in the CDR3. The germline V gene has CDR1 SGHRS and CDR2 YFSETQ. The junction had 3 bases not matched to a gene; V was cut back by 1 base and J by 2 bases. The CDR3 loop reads CASSLKGGGNQPQHF. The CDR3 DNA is TGCGCCAGCAGCTTGAAAGGGGGCGGCAATCAGCCCCAGCATTTT.